This T cell receptor (beta chain) was recorded in a study of blood T cell repertoires in COVID-19. Across the whole study: Both acute and convalescent COVID-19 samples were obtained from the United States, Italy and Spain. From T cells, B-cell-depleted T cells, or PBMCs came the material, which was cDNA or gDNA.

The CDR3 contains 16 residues. V was clipped by 4 bases and J by 1 base, with 16 bases between them. CDR1 SGDLS and CDR2 YYNGEE come from the germline V gene. In the source study's methods: From reference gene primer amplification, estimates of nucleated cell counts were derived. TCRdb's table, derived via immunoSEQ multiplex PCR, lists solely in-frame clones and lacks some. The V and J calls and the clone size are those of that table, but D and trimming were determined from the DNA. The sample holds around 80,000 clones, 80% to 95% seen once. The sequence came from an elderly woman with acute or convalescent COVID-19. The sequenced sample was peripheral blood. V is TRBV9 and J is TRBJ2-3; D may be TRBD2 (5 bases). In nucleotides, the CDR3 is TGTGCCAGCAGCCCCCTGGGGAGTGTGGGCACAGATACGCAGTATTTT. Its translation: CASSPLGSVGTDTQYF.